This T cell receptor (beta chain) was sequenced for a study of blood T cells in healthy people across ages. Overall study results and limits: Older age coincided with a roughly linear decline in TCR beta diversity per million T cells. A greater number of naive CD4+ cells and higher diversity distinguished long-lived donors from aged donors.

Germline CDR1 is DFQATT and CDR2 is SNEGSKA (reference sequence). The CDR3 runs 14 residues. The V end was cut by 3 bases, the J end by 4 bases, with 15 bases between. This clonotype occurred a few times. Its antigen remains unknown. Isolation of PBMCs gave at least 7 million cells per sample. A second PCR of 7 to 11 cycles used a sample-barcoded 5' primer and a J-beta primer mix. TCRdb reanalysed the 5' RACE reads using MiXCR and keeps one entry per CDR3 protein. The sample yields 700,000 to 900,000 distinct CDR3 sequences, about 53% seen once. This chain joins TRBV20-1 and TRBJ1-2; the D gene is possibly TRBD1 (6 bases). The clonotype was recovered from a man older than 75 in good health. The sequenced sample consisted of blood. This chain's CDR3 is CSASSPGDGYGYTF. For the CDR3, the DNA is TGCAGTGCTAGTAGCCCAGGGGACGGCTATGGCTACACCTTC.